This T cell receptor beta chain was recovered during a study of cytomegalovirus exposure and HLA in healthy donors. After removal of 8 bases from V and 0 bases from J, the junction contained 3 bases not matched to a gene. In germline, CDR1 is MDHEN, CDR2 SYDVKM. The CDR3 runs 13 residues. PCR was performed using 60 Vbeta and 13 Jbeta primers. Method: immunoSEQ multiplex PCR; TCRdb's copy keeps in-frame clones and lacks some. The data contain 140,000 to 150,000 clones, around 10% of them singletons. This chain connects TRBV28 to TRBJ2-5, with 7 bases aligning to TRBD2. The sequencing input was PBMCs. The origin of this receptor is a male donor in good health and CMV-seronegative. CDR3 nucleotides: TGTGCCAGCGGGAGGGGTGACCAAGAGACCCAGTACTTC. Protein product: CASGRGDQETQYF.